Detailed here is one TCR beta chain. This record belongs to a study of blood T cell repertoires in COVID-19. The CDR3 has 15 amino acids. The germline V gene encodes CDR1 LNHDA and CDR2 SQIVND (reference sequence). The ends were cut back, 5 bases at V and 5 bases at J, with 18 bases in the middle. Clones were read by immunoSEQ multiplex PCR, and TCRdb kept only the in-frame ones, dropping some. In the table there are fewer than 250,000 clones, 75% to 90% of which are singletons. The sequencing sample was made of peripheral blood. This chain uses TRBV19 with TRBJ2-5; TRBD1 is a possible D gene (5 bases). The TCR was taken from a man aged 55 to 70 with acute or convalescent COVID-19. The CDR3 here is CASSPQLGGAETQYF. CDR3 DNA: TGTGCCAGTAGTCCCCAACTTGGTGGGGCCGAGACCCAGTACTTC.